Below, 27 T cell receptor beta chains from the same sample are listed, as sequenced in a study of Graves' ophthalmopathy and Graves' hyperthyroidism. Amplification of TCR beta CDR3 regions used RNA transcripts. The first round was an RT-PCR with HTBI primers, and the second round was a multiplex PCR. TCRdb passed the multiplex PCR reads through MiXCR, listing each CDR3 protein once. The repertoire consists of about 480,000 distinct CDR3 sequences, with about an eighth occurring once and the leading ten covering approximately 9.8%. The sequenced sample consisted of blood. These TCRs come from a woman aged 25 to 39 with Graves' ophthalmopathy.

This clonotype was seen at least ten times. The rearrangement uses TRBV12-3 or TRBV12-4 and TRBJ2-5; D might be TRBD2 (6 bases). This CDR3 has 12 amino acids. Trimming cost V 5 bases and J 5 bases, with 9 bases left between them. The CDR3 nucleotides read TGTGCCAGCAGTCGGGAGACGGAGACCCAGTACTTC. Translating gives CASSRETETQYF.

The chain couples TRBV20-1 to TRBJ2-3; D uncertain. V lost 5 bases and J 0 bases, leaving 9 bases between the germline ends. The germline V gene has CDR1 DFQATT and CDR2 SNEGSKA (reference sequence). The length of the CDR3 is 13 residues. The DNA for the CDR3 is TGCAGTGCTCCCCCTGGGAGCACAGATACGCAGTATTTT. It is translated as CSAPPGSTDTQYF.

The chain is built from TRBV16 and TRBJ1-5; D remains ambiguous. Germline CDR1 and CDR2: KGHSY and FQNENV. The V gene lost 1 base and the J gene lost 5 bases, with 6 bases spanning the gap. This CDR3 contains 13 residues. The CDR3 bases are TGTGCCAGCAGCCAATATGAGGATCAGCCCCAGCATTTT. As protein: CASSQYEDQPQHF.

This clonotype was seen at least ten times. This chain connects TRBV19 to TRBJ1-2; a weak D match, TRBD1 (6 bases). In germline, CDR1 is LNHDA, CDR2 SQIVND (reference sequence). V gave up 4 bases and J gave up 4 bases, with 10 bases separating them. CDR3 length: 13 residues. DNA for the CDR3: TGTGCCAGTAGTACCTTGGACAGCTATGGCTACACCTTC. Its protein product is CASSTLDSYGYTF.

This clonotype was counted at least ten times. The genes are TRBV4-1 and TRBJ1-1, with D unclear. With 5 bases removed from V and 2 bases from J, the gap between germline ends came to 18 bases. The CDR3 loop spans 16 amino acids. CDR1 and CDR2 (germline): MGHRA, YSYEKL. The DNA for the CDR3 is TGCGCCAGCAGCTCACAAACCCGGTCGGTAAACACTGAAGCTTTCTTT. It yields the protein CASSSQTRSVNTEAFF.

This clonotype has ten or more counts. This rearrangement joins TRBV28 to TRBJ1-5; TRBD1 matches at 7 bases. The germline V gene has CDR1 MDHEN and CDR2 SYDVKM. The CDR3 is 13 amino acids. Trimming removed 6 bases from V and 6 bases from J; junction bases left unmatched: 5. The CDR3 protein is CASSRRGAQPQHF. DNA of the CDR3: TGTGCCAGCAGCCGCAGGGGGGCTCAGCCCCAGCATTTT.

The CDR3, as DNA: TGTGCCAGCAGTCCACGACTAGCGGGGGGGGATCGAGAGACCCAGTACTTC. Protein sequence: CASSPRLAGGDRETQYF. The chain carries TRBV12-3 or TRBV12-4 and TRBJ2-5, with 14 bases matching TRBD2. J gave up 4 bases and V 5 bases, and 9 bases lay outside the gene matches. This CDR3 region has 17 residues.

In this sample, this clonotype turned up a few times. The chain employs TRBV12-5 and TRBJ1-5; no reliable D call. CDR3 length: 16 amino acids. Between the trimmed V and J ends, which lost 0 bases and 1 base, there was a span of 10 bases. Germline loops: CDR1 LGHNT, CDR2 FRNRAP. In nucleotides, the CDR3 is TGTGCTAGTGGTTTGGTACCTGCGGGGAGCAATCAGCCCCAGCATTTT. Its translation is CASGLVPAGSNQPQHF.

This clonotype was observed at least ten times. The genes are TRBV28 and TRBJ1-1, with 8 bases matching TRBD1. J was trimmed by 10 bases and V by 3 bases; bases with no gene match: 10. Germline CDR1 reads MDHEN; CDR2 reads SYDVKM. The CDR3 has 14 amino acids. The CDR3 here is CASSFGQGALRAFF. The CDR3 nucleotides are TGTGCCAGCAGTTTTGGGCAGGGGGCGCTTAGAGCTTTCTTT.

At least ten counts were recorded for this clonotype. The chain is built from TRBV19 and TRBJ2-7; a weak D match, TRBD1 (5 bases). Germline loops: CDR1 LNHDA, CDR2 SQIVND (reference sequence). There are 15 residues in the CDR3. V lost 5 bases to trimming and J lost 0 bases, with 14 bases between them. In nucleotides, the CDR3 is TGTGCCAGTAGTCCCCTAGATGGACACTCCTACGAGCAGTACTTC. Its protein product is CASSPLDGHSYEQYF. The variable domain in full, completed from reference TRBV19 and TRBJ2-7, reads DGGITQSPKYLFRKEGQNVTLSCEQNLNHDAMYWYRQDPGQGLRLIYYSQIVNDFQKGDIAEGYSVSREKKESFPLTVTSAQKNPTAFYLCASSPLDGHSYEQYFGPGTRLTVT.

Many counts were recorded for this clonotype. The chain uses TRBV5-1 and TRBJ2-7; 15 bases agree with TRBD2. Germline assignment: CDR1 SGHRS and CDR2 YFSETQ. The CDR3 is made up of 15 amino acids. V was pared by 4 bases and J by 7 bases, with 6 bases of the junction left unmatched. CDR3 bases: TGCGCCAGCAGCCCGGGACTAGCGGGAGGCTTAGAGCAGTACTTC. It translates to CASSPGLAGGLEQYF.

Ten or more counts support this clonotype. The V gene is TRBV7-8, the J gene TRBJ1-1, with D hard to call. Trimming shortened V by 5 bases and J by 3 bases, and 13 bases separated the two germline ends. The CDR3 covers 14 residues. CDR1 and CDR2 from the germline V gene are SGHVS and FQNEAQ. CDR3 amino acids: CASSVLEGYTEAFF. The CDR3 region has the DNA TGTGCCAGCAGCGTACTAGAGGGATACACTGAAGCTTTCTTT.

This clonotype showed up many times. The chain is built from TRBV6-5 and TRBJ1-2, with a possible D match to TRBD1 (6 bases). The CDR3 is 16 amino acids. V lost 2 bases and J 4 bases, leaving 17 bases between the germline ends. Germline CDR1 reads MNHEY; CDR2 reads SVGAGI. Written as DNA, the CDR3 is TGTGCCAGCAGTTACCCAGGGGCAAGGAATTTCTATGGCTACACCTTC. This codes for CASSYPGARNFYGYTF.

The CDR3 DNA reads as TGTGCCAGTACAGTGAATCCCTGGCCCGGAAACACCATATATTTT. It yields the protein CASTVNPWPGNTIYF. The rearrangement uses TRBV19 and TRBJ1-3; D remains unclear. V was cut by 7 bases and J by 4 bases, with 17 bases left in between. Germline CDR1 LNHDA, CDR2 SQIVND (reference sequence). The CDR3 sequence is 15 residues long.

This clonotype was seen at least ten times. V and J are TRBV19 and TRBJ1-2; 11 bases agree with TRBD1. The V segment lost 5 bases and the J segment 2 bases; nucleotides outside the gene matches: 4. Germline V gives CDR1 LNHDA, CDR2 SQIVND (reference sequence). The CDR3 extends over 15 amino acids. The CDR3, as DNA: TGTGCCAGTAGTGGGACAGGGGGTGTCAACTATGGCTACACCTTC. This encodes CASSGTGGVNYGYTF.

This clonotype has a count of ten or more. The rearrangement joins TRBV18 to TRBJ1-6, with D hard to call. With 3 bases removed from V and 7 bases from J, the gap between germline ends came to 13 bases. CDR1 KGHSH and CDR2 LQKENI come from the germline V gene. The CDR3 is 15 residues long. The DNA for the CDR3 is TGTGCCAGCTCACCGAACGGGGTGGCGAATTCACCCCTCCACTTT. Translation: CASSPNGVANSPLHF. The variable domain in full, completed from reference TRBV18 and TRBJ1-6, reads NAGVMQNPRHLVRRRGQEARLRCSPMKGHSHVYWYRQLPEEGLKFMVYLQKENIIDESGMPKERFSAEFPKEGPSILRIQQVVRGDSAAYFCASSPNGVANSPLHFGNGTRLTVT.

V and J are TRBV11-2 and TRBJ2-7, with a weak D call TRBD1 (6 bases). CDR1 and CDR2 from the germline V gene are SGHAT and FQNNGV. Trimming took 3 bases from V and 3 from J, leaving 15 bases between them. The CDR3 covers 15 residues. The CDR3 loop reads CASSFNFDRLYEQYF. CDR3 nucleotide sequence: TGTGCCAGCAGCTTCAACTTCGACAGGCTCTACGAGCAGTACTTC.

This clonotype was counted at least ten times. The chain couples TRBV10-1 to TRBJ2-2; 9 bases match TRBD2. The germline gives CDR1 WNHNN, CDR2 SYGVQD (reference sequence). After removal of 8 bases from V and 2 bases from J, the junction contained 0 bases not matched to a gene. This CDR3 contains 13 residues. CDR3: CASGTSNTGELFF. CDR3 nucleotides: TGCGCCAGCGGGACTAGCAACACCGGGGAGCTGTTTTTT.

There are many counts of this clonotype. The chain uses TRBV6-5 and TRBJ2-5, with D tentatively TRBD1 (5 bases). The V end was cut by 2 bases, the J end by 5 bases, with 9 bases between. The CDR3 loop spans 13 amino acids. Germline-derived CDR1 and CDR2 are MNHEY and SVGAGI. CDR3: CASSYVQGETQYF. In DNA form, the CDR3 reads TGTGCCAGCAGTTACGTCCAGGGCGAGACCCAGTACTTC.

This chain links TRBV12-3 or TRBV12-4 with TRBJ2-5; TRBD2 aligns across 10 bases. The V segment lost 8 bases and the J segment 4 bases; nucleotides outside the gene matches: 16. There are 17 residues in the CDR3. CDR3 DNA sequence: TGTGCCAGCGCCTGGAGGAGCGGGAGGGCCAGGGGAGAGACCCAGTACTTC. This encodes CASAWRSGRARGETQYF.

This clonotype was seen repeatedly, ten times or more. V usage is TRBV28 and J usage is TRBJ1-1, with 8 bases that match TRBD1. J lost 10 bases, V lost 7 bases, and 20 bases had no gene match. This CDR3 spans 16 amino acids. The germline gives CDR1 MDHEN, CDR2 SYDVKM. Here the CDR3 DNA reads TGTGCCAGCACCCCGGTGCGGAAAGACAGGGGAGTTGGAGCTTTCTTT. Translation: CASTPVRKDRGVGAFF.

At least ten counts were recorded for this clonotype. The chain links TRBV6-1 to TRBJ1-2; tentative D call: TRBD1 (6 bases). Germline V CDR1 and CDR2: MNHNS, SASEGT. This CDR3 has 14 residues. V lost 6 bases and J lost 2, with 13 bases in between. CDR3 amino acids: CASRRGGGNYGYTF. CDR3 nucleotides: TGTGCCAGCAGAAGGGGAGGGGGGAACTATGGCTACACCTTC.

This clonotype appeared a few times. The chain has TRBV28 and TRBJ2-7; 8 bases are shared with TRBD1. V lost 6 bases to trimming and J lost 6 bases; unmatched junction nucleotides: 10. The CDR3 has 14 residues. Germline loops: CDR1 MDHEN, CDR2 SYDVKM. The CDR3 DNA sequence: TGTGCCAGCAGCCTGGACAGGGTAGGCGCCGAGCAGTACTTC. It translates to CASSLDRVGAEQYF.

Ten or more counts support this clonotype. This chain uses TRBV20-1 with TRBJ2-7; D possibly matches TRBD1 or TRBD2 (5 bases each). Trimming removed 2 bases from V and 5 bases from J, with 19 bases in between. The CDR3 length is 15 residues. Germline values: CDR1 DFQATT, CDR2 SNEGSKA (reference sequence). In DNA, the CDR3 is TGCAGTGCTAGACCGCTGAGGGGATCAGAAAACGAGCAGTACTTC. Translating gives CSARPLRGSENEQYF.

V and J are TRBV30 and TRBJ1-1; D may be TRBD1 (5 bases). CDR3 size: 15 residues. Germline V gene lookup returns CDR1 GTSNPN and CDR2 SVGIG (reference sequence). V was shortened by 1 base and J by 0 bases, with 12 bases between the two germline ends. The CDR3 spells CAWSARVALNTEAFF. The CDR3 nucleotides are TGTGCCTGGAGTGCCAGGGTGGCCTTGAACACTGAAGCTTTCTTT.

This clonotype was counted many times. The rearrangement links TRBV7-9 to TRBJ2-5; TRBD2 might be the D (5 bases). There are 15 residues in the CDR3. CDR1 and CDR2 (germline): SEHNR, FQNEAQ (reference sequence). The V end lost 4 bases, the J end lost 5 bases, and 17 bases lay between the germline ends. This chain's CDR3 is CASSSGVGLFETQYF. CDR3 DNA sequence: TGTGCCAGCAGCTCTGGGGTTGGACTTTTCGAGACCCAGTACTTC.

This clonotype appeared many times. The chain links TRBV12-3 or TRBV12-4 to TRBJ2-5, with 16 positions matching TRBD2. The CDR3 contains 16 residues. The trim removed 6 bases at V and 5 bases at J, leaving 6 bases unmatched. The CDR3 DNA sequence: TGTGCCAGCAGCCCGGGACTAGCGGGGGGGGTGGAGACCCAGTACTTC. Amino acid sequence: CASSPGLAGGVETQYF.